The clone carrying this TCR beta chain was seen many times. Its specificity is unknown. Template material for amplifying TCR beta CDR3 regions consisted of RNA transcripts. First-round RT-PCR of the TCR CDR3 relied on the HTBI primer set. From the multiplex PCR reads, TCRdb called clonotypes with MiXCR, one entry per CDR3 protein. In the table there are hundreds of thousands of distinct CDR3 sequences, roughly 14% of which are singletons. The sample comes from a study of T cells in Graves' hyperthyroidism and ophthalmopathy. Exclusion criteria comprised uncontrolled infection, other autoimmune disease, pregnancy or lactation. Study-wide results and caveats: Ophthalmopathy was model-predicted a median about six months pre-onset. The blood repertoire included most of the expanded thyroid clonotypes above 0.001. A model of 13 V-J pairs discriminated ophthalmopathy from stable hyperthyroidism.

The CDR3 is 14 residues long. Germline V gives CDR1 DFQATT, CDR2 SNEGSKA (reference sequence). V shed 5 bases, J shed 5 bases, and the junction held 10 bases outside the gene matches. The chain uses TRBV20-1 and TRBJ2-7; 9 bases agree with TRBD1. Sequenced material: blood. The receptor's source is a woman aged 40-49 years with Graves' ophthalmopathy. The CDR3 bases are TGCAGTGCTGGCACCGGGACAGGGAACGACGAGCAGTACTTC. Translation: CSAGTGTGNDEQYF.